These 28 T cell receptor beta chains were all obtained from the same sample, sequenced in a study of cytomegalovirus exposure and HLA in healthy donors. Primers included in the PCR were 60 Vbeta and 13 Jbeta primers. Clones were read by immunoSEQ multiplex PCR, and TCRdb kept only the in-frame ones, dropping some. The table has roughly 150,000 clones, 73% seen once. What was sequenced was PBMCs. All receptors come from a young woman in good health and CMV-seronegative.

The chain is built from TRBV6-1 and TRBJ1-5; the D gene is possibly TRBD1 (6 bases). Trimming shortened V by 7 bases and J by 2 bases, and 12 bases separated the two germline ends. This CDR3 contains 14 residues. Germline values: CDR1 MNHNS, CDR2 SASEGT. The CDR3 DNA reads TGTGCCAGCACCGAAAAGGGGGGCAATCAGCCCCAGCATTTT. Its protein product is CASTEKGGNQPQHF.

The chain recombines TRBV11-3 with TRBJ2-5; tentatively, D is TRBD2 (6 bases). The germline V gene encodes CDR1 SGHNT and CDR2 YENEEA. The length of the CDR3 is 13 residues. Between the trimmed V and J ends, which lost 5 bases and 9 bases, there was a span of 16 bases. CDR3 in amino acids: CASSNQAGPAQYF. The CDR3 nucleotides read TGTGCCAGCAGCAATCAGGCGGGACCGGCCCAGTACTTC.

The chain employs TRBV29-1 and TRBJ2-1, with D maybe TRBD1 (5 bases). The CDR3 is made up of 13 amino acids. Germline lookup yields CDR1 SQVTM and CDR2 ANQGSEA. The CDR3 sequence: CSEGRGTYNEQFF. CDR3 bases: TGCAGTGAAGGTAGGGGTACCTACAATGAGCAGTTCTTC.

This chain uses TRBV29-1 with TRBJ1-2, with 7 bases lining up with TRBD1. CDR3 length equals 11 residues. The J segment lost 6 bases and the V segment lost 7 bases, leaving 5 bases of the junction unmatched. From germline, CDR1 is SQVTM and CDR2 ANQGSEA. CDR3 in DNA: TGCAGCGAGAGGACAGGCCATGGCTACACCTTC. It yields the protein CSERTGHGYTF.

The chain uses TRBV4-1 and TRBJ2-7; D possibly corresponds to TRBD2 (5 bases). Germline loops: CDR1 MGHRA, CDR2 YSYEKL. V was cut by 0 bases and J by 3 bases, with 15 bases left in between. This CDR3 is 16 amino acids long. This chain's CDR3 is CASSQDTPGGFYEQYF. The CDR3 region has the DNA TGCGCCAGCAGCCAAGATACCCCGGGCGGGTTCTACGAGCAGTACTTC.

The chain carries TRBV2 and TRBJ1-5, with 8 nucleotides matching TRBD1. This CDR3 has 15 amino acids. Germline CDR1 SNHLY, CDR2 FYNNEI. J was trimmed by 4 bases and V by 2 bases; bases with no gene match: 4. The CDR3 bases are TGTGCCAGCAGTGAATCTACAGGGGGAAATCAGCCCCAGCATTTT. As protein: CASSESTGGNQPQHF.

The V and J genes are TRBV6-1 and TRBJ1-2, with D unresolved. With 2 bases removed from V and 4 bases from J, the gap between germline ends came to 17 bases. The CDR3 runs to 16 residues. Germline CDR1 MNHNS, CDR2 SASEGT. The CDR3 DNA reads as TGTGCCAGCAGTGAATGGGGAGCCCCGGAGGGCTATGGCTACACCTTC. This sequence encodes CASSEWGAPEGYGYTF.

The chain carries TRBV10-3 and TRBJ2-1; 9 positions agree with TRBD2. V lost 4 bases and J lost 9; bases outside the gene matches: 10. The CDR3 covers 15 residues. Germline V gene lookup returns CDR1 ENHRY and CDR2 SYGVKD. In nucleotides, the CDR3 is TGTGCCATCAGTGGGGGCGGGGGGGCCATATCTGAGCAGTTCTTC. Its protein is CAISGGGGAISEQFF.

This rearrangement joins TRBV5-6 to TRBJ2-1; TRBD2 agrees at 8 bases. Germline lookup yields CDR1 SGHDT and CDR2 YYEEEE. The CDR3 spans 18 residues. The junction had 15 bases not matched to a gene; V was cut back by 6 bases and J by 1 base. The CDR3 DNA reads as TGTGCCAGCAACCCCCGATGGCGGGGGGATTTTTCCTACAATGAGCAGTTCTTC. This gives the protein CASNPRWRGDFSYNEQFF.

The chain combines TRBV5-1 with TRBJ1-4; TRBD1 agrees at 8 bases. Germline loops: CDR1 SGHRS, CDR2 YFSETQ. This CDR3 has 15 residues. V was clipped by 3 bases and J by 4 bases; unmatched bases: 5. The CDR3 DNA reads TGCGCCAGCAGCTCGGGACAGGTTCTTAATGAAAAACTGTTTTTT. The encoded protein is CASSSGQVLNEKLFF.

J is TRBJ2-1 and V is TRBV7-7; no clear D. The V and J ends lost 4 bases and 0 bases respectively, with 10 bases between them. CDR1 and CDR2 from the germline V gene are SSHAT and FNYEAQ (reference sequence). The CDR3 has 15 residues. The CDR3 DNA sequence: TGTGCCAGCAGCTCAAGTATTAGCTCCTACAATGAGCAGTTCTTC. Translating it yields CASSSSISSYNEQFF. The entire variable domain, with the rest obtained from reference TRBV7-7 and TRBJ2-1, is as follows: GAGVSQSPRYKVTKRGQDVTLRCDPISSHATLYWYQQALGQGPEFLTYFNYEAQPDKSGLPSDRFSAERPEGSISTLTIQRTEQRDSAMYRCASSSSISSYNEQFFGPGTRLTVL.

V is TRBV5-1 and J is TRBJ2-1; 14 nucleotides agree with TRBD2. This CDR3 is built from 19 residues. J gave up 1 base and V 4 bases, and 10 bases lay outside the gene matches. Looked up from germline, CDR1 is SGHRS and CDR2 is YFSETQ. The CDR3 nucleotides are TGCGCCAGCAGCCCTGCCGGGACTAGCGGGAGTGGGTCCTACAATGAGCAGTTCTTC. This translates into CASSPAGTSGSGSYNEQFF.

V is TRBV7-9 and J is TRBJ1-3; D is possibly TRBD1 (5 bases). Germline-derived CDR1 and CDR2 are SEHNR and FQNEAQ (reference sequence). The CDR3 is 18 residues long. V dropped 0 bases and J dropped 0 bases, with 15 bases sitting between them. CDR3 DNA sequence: TGTGCCAGCAGCTTAGCTTCGGGGGGGGGACCCTCTGGAAACACCATATATTTT. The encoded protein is CASSLASGGGPSGNTIYF. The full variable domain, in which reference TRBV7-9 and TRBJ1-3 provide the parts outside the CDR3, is DTGVSQNPRHKITKRGQNVTFRCDPISEHNRLYWYRQTLGQGPEFLTYFQNEAQLEKSRLLSDRFSAERPKGSFSTLEIQRTEQGDSAMYLCASSLASGGGPSGNTIYFGEGSWLTVV.

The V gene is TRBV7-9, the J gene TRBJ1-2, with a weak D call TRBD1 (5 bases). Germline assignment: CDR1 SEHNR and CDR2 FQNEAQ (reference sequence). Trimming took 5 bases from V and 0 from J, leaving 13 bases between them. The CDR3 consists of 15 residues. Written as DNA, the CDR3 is TGTGCCAGCAGCCTAGGGGCCGCTACTAACTATGGCTACACCTTC. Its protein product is CASSLGAATNYGYTF.

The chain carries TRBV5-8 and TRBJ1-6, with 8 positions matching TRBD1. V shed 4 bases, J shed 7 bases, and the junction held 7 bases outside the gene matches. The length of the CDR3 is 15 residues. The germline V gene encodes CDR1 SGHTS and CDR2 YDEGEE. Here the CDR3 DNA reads TGTGCCAGCAGCGCGGGACAGGCCTTCAATTCACCCCTCCACTTT. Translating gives CASSAGQAFNSPLHF.

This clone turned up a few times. Written as DNA, the CDR3 is TGTGCCAGCACTCTTAGCTCCTACGAGCAGTACTTC. This translates into CASTLSSYEQYF. This sequence joins TRBV28 and TRBJ2-7, with no clear D. Germline CDR1 MDHEN, CDR2 SYDVKM. CDR3 length: 12 residues. V was clipped by 7 bases and J by 0 bases, with 7 bases between them.

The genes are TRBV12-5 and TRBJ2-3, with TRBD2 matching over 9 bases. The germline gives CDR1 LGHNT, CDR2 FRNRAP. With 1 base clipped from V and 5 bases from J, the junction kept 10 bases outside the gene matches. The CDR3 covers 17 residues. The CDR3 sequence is CASGLAPSGKSGDTQYF. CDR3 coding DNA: TGTGCTAGTGGTTTGGCCCCTAGCGGGAAGTCCGGAGATACGCAGTATTTT.

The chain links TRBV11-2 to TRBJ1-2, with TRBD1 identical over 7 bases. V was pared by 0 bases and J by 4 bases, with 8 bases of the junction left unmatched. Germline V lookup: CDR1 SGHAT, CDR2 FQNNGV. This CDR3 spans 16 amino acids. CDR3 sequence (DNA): TGTGCCAGCAGCTTAGATGGGACAAGGGGGCTCTATGGCTACACCTTC. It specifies CASSLDGTRGLYGYTF.

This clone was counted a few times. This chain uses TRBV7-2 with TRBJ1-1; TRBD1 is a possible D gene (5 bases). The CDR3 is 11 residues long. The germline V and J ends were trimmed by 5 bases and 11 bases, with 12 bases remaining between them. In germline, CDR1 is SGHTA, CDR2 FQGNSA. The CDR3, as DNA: TGTGCCAGCAGCGGGGGGGGAAGCGCTTTCTTT. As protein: CASSGGGSAFF.

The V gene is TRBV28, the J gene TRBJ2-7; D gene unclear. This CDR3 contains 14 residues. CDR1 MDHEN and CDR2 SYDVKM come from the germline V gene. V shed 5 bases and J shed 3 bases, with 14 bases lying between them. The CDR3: CASSTRLDFYEQYV. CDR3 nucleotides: TGTGCCAGCAGTACCCGACTCGATTTCTACGAGCAGTACGTC.

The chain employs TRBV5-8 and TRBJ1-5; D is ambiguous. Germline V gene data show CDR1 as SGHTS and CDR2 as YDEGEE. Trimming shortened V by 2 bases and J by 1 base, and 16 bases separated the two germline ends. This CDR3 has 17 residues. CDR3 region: CASSLQTGSWSNQPQHF. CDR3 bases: TGTGCCAGCAGCTTACAAACGGGAAGTTGGAGCAATCAGCCCCAGCATTTT.

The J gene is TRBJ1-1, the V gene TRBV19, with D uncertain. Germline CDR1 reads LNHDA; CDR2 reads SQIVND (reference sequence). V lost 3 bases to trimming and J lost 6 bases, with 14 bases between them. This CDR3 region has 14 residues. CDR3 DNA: TGTGCCAGTAGTATCTCCTCGGGAGTTGCTGAAGCTTTCTTT. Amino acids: CASSISSGVAEAFF.

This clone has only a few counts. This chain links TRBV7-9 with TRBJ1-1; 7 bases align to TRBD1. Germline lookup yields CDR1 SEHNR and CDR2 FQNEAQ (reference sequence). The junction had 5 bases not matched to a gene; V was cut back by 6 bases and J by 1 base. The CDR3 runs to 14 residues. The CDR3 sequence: CASSQGGRNTEAFF. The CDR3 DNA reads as TGTGCCAGCAGTCAAGGGGGCAGGAACACTGAAGCTTTCTTT.

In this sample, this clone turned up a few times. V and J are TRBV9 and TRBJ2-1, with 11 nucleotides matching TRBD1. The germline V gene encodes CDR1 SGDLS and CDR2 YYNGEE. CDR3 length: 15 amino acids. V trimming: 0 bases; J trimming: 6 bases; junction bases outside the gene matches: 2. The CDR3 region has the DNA TGTGCCAGCAGCGTAGGGGGGACAGGGGGCAATGAGCAGTTCTTC. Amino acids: CASSVGGTGGNEQFF.

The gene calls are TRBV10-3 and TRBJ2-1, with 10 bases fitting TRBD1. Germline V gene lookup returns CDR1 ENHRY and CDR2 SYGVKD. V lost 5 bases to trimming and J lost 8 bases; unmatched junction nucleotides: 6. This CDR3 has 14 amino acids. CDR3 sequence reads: CAISQRQGADEQFF. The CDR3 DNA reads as TGTGCCATCAGTCAAAGACAGGGGGCCGATGAGCAGTTCTTC.

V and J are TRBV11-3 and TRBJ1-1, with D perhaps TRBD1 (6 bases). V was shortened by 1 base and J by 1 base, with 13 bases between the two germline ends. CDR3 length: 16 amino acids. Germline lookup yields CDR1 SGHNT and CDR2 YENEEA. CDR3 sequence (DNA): TGTGCCAGCAGCTTAGGAGGGGGTAGGTCGAACACTGAAGCTTTCTTT. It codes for CASSLGGGRSNTEAFF.

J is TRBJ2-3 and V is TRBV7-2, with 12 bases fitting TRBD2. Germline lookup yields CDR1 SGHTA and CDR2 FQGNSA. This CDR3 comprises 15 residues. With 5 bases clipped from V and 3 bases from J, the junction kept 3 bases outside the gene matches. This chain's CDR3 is CASSRLAGETDTQYF. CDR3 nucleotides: TGTGCCAGCAGCAGACTAGCGGGAGAAACAGATACGCAGTATTTT.

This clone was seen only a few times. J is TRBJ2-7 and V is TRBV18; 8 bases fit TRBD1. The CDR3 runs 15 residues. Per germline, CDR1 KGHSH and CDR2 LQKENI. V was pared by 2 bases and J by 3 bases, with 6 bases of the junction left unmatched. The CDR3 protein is CASSPTAGGGYEQYF. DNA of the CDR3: TGTGCCAGCTCACCAACGGCAGGGGGCGGCTACGAGCAGTACTTC.